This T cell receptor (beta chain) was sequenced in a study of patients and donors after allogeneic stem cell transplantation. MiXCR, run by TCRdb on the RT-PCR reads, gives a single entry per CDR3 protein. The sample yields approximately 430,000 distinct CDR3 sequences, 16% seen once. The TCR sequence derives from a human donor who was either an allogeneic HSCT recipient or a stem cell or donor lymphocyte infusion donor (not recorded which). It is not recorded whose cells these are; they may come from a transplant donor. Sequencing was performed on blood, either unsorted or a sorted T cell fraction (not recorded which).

The CDR3 reads CASSLTVDGIYGYTF. The CDR3 DNA is TGCGCCAGCAGCTTGACAGTGGACGGAATCTATGGCTACACCTTC. This chain connects TRBV5-1 to TRBJ1-2; D remains ambiguous. The germline V gene encodes CDR1 SGHRS and CDR2 YFSETQ. The CDR3 spans 15 residues. V lost 1 base and J lost 4, with 14 bases in between.